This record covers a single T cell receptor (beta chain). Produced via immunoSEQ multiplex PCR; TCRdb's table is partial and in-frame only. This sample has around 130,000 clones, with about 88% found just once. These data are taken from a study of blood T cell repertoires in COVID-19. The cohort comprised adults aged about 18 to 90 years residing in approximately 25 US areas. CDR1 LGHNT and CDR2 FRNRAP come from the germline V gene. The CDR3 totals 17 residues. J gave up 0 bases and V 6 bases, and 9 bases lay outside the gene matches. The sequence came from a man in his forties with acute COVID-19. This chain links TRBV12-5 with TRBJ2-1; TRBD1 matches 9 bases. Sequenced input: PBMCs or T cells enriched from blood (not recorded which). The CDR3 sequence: CASGPGTGQYSYNEQFF. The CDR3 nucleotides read TGTGCTAGTGGCCCTGGGACAGGGCAGTACTCCTACAATGAGCAGTTCTTC.